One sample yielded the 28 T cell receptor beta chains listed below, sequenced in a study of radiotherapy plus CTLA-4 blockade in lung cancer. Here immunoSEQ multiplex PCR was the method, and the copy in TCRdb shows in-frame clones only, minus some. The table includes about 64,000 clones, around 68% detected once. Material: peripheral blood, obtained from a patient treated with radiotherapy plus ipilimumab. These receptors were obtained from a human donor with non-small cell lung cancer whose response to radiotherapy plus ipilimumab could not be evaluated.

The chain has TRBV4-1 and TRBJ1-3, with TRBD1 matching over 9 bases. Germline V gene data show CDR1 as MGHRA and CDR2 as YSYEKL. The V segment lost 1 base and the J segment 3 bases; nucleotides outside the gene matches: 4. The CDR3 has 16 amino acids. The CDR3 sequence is CASSQATGGGGNTIYF. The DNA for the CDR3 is TGCGCCAGCAGCCAAGCTACAGGGGGCGGTGGAAACACCATATATTTT.

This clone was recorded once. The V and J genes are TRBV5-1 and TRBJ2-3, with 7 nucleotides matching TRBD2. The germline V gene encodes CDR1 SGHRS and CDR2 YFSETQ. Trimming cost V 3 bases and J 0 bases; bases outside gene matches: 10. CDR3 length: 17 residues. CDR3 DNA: TGCGCCAGCAGCTGGGGTCCTAGCGGTTCTAGCACAGATACGCAGTATTTT. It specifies CASSWGPSGSSTDTQYF.

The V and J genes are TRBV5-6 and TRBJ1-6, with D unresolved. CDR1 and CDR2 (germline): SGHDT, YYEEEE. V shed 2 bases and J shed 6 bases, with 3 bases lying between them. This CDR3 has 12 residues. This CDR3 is CASSFFNSPLHF. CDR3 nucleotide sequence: TGTGCCAGCAGCTTCTTTAATTCACCCCTCCACTTT.

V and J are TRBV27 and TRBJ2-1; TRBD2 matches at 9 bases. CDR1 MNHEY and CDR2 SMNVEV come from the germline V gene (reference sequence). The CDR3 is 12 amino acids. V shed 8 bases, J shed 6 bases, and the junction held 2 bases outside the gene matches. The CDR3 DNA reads TGTGCCAGCCAGACTAGCGGCAATGAGCAGTTCTTC. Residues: CASQTSGNEQFF.

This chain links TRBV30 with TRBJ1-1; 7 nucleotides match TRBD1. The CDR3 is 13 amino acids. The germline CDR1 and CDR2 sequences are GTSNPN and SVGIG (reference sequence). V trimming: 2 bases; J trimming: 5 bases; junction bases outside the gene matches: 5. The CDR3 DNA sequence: TGTGCCTGGAGTCGACAGGGTGGTACTGAAGCTTTCTTT. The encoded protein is CAWSRQGGTEAFF.

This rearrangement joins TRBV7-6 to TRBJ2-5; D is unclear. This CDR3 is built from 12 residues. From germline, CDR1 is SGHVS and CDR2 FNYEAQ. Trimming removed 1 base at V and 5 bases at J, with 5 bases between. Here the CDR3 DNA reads TGTGCCAGCAGCTTAGGGGCTGAGACCCAGTACTTC. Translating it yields CASSLGAETQYF. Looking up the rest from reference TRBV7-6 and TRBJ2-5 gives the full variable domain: GAGVSQSPRYKVTKRGQDVALRCDPISGHVSLYWYRQALGQGPEFLTYFNYEAQQDKSGLPNDRFSAERPEGSISTLTIQRTEQRDSAMYRCASSLGAETQYFGPGTRLLVL.

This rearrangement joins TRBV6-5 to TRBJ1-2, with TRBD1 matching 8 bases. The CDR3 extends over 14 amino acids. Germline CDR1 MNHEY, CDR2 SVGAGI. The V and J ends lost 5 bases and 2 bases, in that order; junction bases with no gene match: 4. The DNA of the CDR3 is TGTGCCAGCAGTCCAGGGGGCACGAACTATGGCTACACCTTC. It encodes CASSPGGTNYGYTF.

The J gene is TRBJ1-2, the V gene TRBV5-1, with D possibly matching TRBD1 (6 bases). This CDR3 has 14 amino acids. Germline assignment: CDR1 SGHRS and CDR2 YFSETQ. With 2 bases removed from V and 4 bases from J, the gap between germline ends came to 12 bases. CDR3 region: CASSFGQRSYGYTF. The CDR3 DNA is TGCGCCAGCAGCTTTGGACAGAGATCCTATGGCTACACCTTC. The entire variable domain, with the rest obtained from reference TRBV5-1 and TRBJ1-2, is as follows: KAGVTQTPRYLIKTRGQQVTLSCSPISGHRSVSWYQQTPGQGLQFLFEYFSETQRNKGNFPGRFSGRQFSNSRSEMNVSTLELGDSALYLCASSFGQRSYGYTFGSGTRLTVV.

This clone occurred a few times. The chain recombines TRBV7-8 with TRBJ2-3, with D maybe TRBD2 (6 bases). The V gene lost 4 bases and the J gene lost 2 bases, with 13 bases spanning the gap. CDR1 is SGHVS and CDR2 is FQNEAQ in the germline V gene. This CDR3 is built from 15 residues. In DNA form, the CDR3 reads TGTGCCAGCAGCTCGTATAGGGACTTCACAGATACGCAGTATTTT. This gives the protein CASSSYRDFTDTQYF.

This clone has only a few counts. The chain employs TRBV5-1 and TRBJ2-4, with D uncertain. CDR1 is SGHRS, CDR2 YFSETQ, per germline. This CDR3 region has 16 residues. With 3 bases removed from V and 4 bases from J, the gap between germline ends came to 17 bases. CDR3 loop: CASSSERSGFKNIQYF. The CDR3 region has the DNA TGCGCCAGCAGCTCCGAACGGTCCGGTTTTAAAAACATTCAGTACTTC.

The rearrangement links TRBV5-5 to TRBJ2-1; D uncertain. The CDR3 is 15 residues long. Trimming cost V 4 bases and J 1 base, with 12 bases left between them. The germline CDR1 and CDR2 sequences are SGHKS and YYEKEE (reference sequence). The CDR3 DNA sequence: TGTGCCAGCAGCCCCCGGCTAGTATCCTACAATGAGCAGTTCTTC. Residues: CASSPRLVSYNEQFF.

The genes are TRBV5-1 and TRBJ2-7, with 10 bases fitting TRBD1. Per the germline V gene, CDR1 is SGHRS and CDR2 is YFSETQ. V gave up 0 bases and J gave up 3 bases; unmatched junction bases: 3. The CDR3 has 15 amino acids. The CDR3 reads CASSLGGQGYYEQYF. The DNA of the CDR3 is TGCGCCAGCAGCTTGGGGGGACAGGGGTACTACGAGCAGTACTTC. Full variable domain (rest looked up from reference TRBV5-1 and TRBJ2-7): KAGVTQTPRYLIKTRGQQVTLSCSPISGHRSVSWYQQTPGQGLQFLFEYFSETQRNKGNFPGRFSGRQFSNSRSEMNVSTLELGDSALYLCASSLGGQGYYEQYFGPGTRLTVT.

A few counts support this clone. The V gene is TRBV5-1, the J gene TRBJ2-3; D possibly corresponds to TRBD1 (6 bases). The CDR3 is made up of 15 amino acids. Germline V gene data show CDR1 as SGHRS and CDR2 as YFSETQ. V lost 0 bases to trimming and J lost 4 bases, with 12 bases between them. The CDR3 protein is CASSLEAGESDTQYF. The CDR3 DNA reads TGCGCCAGCAGCTTGGAGGCAGGGGAATCAGATACGCAGTATTTT.

The CDR3 DNA follows: TGTGCCACCCTGGGTCGGAGAGATACGCAGTATTTT. This translates into CATLGRRDTQYF. The rearrangement uses TRBV19 and TRBJ2-3; D gene uncertain. Trimming left V 10 bases short and J 5 bases short, with 13 bases between. CDR3 size: 12 residues. Germline V lookup: CDR1 LNHDA, CDR2 SQIVND (reference sequence).

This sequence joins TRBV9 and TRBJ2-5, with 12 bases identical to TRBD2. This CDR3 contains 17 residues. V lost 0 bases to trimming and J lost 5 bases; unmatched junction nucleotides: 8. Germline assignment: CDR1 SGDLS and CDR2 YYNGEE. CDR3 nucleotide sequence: TGTGCCAGCAGCGTAGGGGCTAGCGGGGGGGTACCTGAGACCCAGTACTTC. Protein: CASSVGASGGVPETQYF.

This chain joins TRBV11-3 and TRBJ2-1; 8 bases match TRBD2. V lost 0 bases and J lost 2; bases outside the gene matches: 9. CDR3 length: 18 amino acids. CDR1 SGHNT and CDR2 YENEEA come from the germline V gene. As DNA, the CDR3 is TGTGCCAGCAGCTTAGAGACCTCTTTTAGCGGGACCTACAATGAGCAGTTCTTC. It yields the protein CASSLETSFSGTYNEQFF.

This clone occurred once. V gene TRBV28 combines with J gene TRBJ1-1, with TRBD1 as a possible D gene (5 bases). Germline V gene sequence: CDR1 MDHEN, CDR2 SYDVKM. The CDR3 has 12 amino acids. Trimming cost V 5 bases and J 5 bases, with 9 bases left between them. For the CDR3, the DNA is TGTGCCAGCAGTCCAGGGTATACTGAAGCTTTCTTT. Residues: CASSPGYTEAFF.

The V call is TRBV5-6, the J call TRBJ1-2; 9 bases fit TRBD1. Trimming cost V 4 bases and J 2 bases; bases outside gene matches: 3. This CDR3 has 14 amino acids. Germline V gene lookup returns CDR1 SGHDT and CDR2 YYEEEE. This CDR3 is CASSPGTGNYGYTF. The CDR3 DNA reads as TGTGCCAGCAGCCCCGGGACAGGGAACTATGGCTACACCTTC.

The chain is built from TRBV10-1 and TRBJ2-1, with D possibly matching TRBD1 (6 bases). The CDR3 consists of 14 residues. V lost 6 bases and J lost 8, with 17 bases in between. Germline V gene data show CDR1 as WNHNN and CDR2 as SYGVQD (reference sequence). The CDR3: CASSLGQLVDEQFF. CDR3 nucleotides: TGCGCCAGCAGCCTTGGACAGTTGGTCGATGAGCAGTTCTTC.

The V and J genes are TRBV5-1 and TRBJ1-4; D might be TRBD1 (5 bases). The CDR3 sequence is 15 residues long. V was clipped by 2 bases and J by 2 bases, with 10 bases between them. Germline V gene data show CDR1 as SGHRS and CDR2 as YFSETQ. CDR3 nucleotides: TGCGCCAGCAGCTTCGAGGGGAGGACTAATGAAAAACTGTTTTTT. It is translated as CASSFEGRTNEKLFF.

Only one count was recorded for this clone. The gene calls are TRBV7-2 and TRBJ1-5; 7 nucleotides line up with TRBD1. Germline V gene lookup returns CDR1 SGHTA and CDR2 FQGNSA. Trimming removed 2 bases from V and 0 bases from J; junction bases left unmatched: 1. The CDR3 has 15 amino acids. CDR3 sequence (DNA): TGTGCCAGCAGCTTAAACAGGGGTAGCAATCAGCCCCAGCATTTT. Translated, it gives CASSLNRGSNQPQHF.

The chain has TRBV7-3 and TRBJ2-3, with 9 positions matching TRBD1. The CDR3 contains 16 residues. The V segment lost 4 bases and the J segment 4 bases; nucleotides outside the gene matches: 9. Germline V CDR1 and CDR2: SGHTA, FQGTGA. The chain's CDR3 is CASSSGRTGEADTQYF. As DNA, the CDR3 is TGTGCCAGCAGCTCCGGTCGGACAGGGGAGGCAGATACGCAGTATTTT.

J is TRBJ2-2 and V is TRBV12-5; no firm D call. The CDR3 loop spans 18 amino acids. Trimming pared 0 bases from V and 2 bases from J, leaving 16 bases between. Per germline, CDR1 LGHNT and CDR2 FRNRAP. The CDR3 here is CASGLVVLTGPNTGELFF. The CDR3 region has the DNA TGTGCTAGTGGTTTGGTAGTTCTTACGGGTCCCAACACCGGGGAGCTGTTTTTT.

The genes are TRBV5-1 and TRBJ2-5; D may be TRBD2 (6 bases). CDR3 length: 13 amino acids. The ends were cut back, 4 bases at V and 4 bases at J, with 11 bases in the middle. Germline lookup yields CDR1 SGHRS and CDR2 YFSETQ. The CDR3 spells CASSAPGVETQYF. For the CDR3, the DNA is TGCGCCAGCAGCGCCCCGGGGGTAGAGACCCAGTACTTC. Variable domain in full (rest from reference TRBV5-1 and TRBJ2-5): KAGVTQTPRYLIKTRGQQVTLSCSPISGHRSVSWYQQTPGQGLQFLFEYFSETQRNKGNFPGRFSGRQFSNSRSEMNVSTLELGDSALYLCASSAPGVETQYFGPGTRLLVL.

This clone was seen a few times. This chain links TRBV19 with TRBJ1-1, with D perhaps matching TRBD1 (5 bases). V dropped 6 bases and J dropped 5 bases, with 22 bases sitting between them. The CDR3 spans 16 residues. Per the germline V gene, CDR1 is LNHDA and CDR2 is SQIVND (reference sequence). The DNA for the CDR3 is TGTGCCAGTAGGTCATTTTTCGGTGGAGGGGTTACTGAAGCTTTCTTT. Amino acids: CASRSFFGGGVTEAFF.

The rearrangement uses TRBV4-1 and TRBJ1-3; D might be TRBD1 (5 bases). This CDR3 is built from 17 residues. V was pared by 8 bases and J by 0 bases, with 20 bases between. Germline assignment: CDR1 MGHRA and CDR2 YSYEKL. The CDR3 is CASGSEGTANSGNTIYF. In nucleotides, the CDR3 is TGCGCCAGCGGCTCGGAGGGGACGGCCAACTCTGGAAACACCATATATTTT.

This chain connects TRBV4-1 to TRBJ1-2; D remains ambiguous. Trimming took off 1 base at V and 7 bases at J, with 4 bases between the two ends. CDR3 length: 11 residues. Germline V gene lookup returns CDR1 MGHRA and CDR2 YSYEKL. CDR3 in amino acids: CASSQGLGYTF. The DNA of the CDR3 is TGCGCCAGCAGCCAAGGACTTGGCTACACCTTC.

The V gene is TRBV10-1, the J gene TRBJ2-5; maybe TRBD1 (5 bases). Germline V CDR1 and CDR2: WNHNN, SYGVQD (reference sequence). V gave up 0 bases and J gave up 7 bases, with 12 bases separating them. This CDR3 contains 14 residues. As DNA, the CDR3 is TGCGCCAGCAGTGAGTCTAGCCTCCAGGGGACCCAGTACTTC. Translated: CASSESSLQGTQYF.